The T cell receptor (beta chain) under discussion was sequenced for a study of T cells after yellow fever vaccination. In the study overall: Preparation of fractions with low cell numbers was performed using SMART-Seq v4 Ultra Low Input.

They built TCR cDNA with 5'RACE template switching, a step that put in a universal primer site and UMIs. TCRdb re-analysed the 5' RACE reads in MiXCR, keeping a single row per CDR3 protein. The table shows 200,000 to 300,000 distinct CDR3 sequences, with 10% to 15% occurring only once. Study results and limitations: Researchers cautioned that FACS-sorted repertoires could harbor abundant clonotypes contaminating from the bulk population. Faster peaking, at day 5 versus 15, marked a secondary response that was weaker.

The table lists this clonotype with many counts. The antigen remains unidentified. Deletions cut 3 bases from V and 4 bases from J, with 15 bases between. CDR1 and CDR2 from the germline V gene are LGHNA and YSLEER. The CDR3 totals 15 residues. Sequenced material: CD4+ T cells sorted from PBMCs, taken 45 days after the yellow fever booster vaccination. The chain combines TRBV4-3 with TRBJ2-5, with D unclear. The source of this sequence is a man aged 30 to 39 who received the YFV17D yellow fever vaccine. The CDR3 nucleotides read TGCGCCAGCAGCCACCAGGCCCCCGGGTCAGAGACCCAGTACTTC. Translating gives CASSHQAPGSETQYF.